This TCR beta chain is from a study of T cells in women clearing cervical HPV infection. Overall study: Controls were women whose single incident HPV16 infection cleared within 12 months without precancer or cancer.

Profiled with immunoSEQ multiplex PCR; TCRdb holds only in-frame clones, not every one. The table for this sample gives roughly 37,000 clones. The study, taken as a whole, reports: Cases and controls were distinguished at AUC 0.83 by richness and V genes. T-cell numbers per sample were unknown and may explain richness differences.

A note on this clone: What it binds is not known.

The source of this sequence is a woman between 18 and 75 years old with a cervical HPV16 infection that either progressed to CIN3+ or cleared (not recorded which). Sequencing input: blood buffy coat.

The CDR3 loop is CASSSNDFNTEAFF. The sequenced part of the CDR3 DNA is TGTGCCAGTAGTAGCAACGACTTCAACACTGAA. The V gene is TRBV19, the J gene TRBJ1-1; D is uncertain. The read terminates 3 residues before the CDR3 end, so the remaining end is supplied by the germline J gene. Germline CDR1 LNHDA, CDR2 SQIVND (reference sequence). This CDR3 spans 14 amino acids. Trimming stripped 4 bases from V and 2 bases from J, with 11 bases between.